This T cell receptor (beta chain) is drawn from a study of cytomegalovirus exposure and HLA in healthy donors. Looking at the study overall: As an earlier analysis found, 150 million to 200 million T cells yielded about 120 million unique TCR beta sequences.

Regarding this clone: Antigen unknown.

Findings and limits, study-wide: The later analysis indicated that the majority of CMV-associated TCR beta chains appeared HLA-restricted. Per a prior analysis, the majority of TCR beta V segments were productive roughly 87% or roughly 30% of the time.

Germline assignment: CDR1 LNHDA and CDR2 SQIVND (reference sequence). Germline trimming cut 6 bases from V and 0 bases from J; bases unmatched to any gene: 7. The CDR3 has 15 residues. PCR involved 60 Vbeta and 13 Jbeta primers. Profiling relied on immunoSEQ multiplex PCR, and the TCRdb table lists in-frame clones only, not all of them. The top ten clones hold around 1.4% of a sample with fewer than 65,000 clones, roughly 85% of them seen once. The TCR sequence derives from a man aged 30-40 years in good health and CMV-seronegative. Sequencing used PBMCs. V is TRBV19 and J is TRBJ1-2, with TRBD1 matching 7 bases. CDR3: CASSPGQSTNYGYTF. The CDR3 DNA follows: TGTGCCAGTAGCCCGGGACAGAGCACTAACTATGGCTACACCTTC.